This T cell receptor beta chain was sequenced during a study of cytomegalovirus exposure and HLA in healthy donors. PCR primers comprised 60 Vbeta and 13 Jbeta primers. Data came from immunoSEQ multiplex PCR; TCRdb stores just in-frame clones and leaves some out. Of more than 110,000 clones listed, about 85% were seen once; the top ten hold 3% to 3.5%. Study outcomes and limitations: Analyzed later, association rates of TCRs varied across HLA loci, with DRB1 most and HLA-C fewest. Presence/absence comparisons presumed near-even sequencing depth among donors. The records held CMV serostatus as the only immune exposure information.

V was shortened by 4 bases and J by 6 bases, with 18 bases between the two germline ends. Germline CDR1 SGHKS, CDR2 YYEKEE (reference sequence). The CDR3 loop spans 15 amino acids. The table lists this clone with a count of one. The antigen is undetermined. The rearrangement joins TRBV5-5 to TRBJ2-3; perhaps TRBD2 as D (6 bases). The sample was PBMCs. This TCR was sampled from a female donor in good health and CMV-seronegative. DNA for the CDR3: TGTGCCAGCAGCCGACGGGGGAGTTCACAGGATACGCAGTATTTT. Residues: CASSRRGSSQDTQYF.